This TCR beta chain was observed in a study of beta chain features in type 1 diabetes. The study, taken as a whole, reports: Significant though moderate, a shortening of TCRB CDR3s appeared in all four CD4+ subsets of Type 1 diabetes patients.

This CDR3 is built from 15 residues. Per the germline V gene, CDR1 is MNHEY and CDR2 is SVGAGI. V dropped 5 bases and J dropped 2; count of bases not matched to a gene: 6. The entirety of the isolated RNA underwent reverse transcription, so expressed TCRB transcripts were sequenced. Sequencing was performed with immunoSEQ multiplex PCR; in TCRdb, only in-frame clones are kept and a portion is missing. Of around 250,000 clones listed, approximately 15% are singletons. In this sample, this clone turned up a few times. What it binds is not known. The sample was naive CD4+ T cells from blood. The source is a man aged 30 to 45 with type 1 diabetes. J is TRBJ2-3 and V is TRBV6-5; 8 nucleotides agree with TRBD1. The CDR3 DNA reads TGTGCCAGCAGTCCCGGGACAGGCATCACAGATACGCAGTATTTT. Translated, it gives CASSPGTGITDTQYF.